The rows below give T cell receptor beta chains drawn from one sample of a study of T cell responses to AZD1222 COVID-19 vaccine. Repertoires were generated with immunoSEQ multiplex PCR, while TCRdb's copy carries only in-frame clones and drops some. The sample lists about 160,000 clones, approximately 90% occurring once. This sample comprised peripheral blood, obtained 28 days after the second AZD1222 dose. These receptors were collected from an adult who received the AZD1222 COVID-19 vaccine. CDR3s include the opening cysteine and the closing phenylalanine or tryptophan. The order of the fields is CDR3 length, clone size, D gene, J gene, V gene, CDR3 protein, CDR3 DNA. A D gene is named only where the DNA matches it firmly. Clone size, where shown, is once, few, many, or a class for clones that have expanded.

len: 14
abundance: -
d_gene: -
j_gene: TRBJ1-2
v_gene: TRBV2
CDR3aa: CASSEDGDHRGYTF
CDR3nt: TGTGCCAGCAGTGAAGATGGGGACCACCGTGGGTACACCTTC

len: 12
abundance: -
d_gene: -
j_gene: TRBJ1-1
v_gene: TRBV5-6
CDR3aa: CASSLWNTEAFF
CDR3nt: TGTGCCAGCAGCTTGTGGAACACTGAAGCTTTCTTT

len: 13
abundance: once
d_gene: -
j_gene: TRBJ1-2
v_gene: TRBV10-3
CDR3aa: CAIRPGETYGYTF
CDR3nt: TGTGCCATCAGGCCGGGGGAGACTTATGGCTACACCTTC

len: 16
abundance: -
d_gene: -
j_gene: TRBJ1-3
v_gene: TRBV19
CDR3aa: CASSILGRGDGNTIYF
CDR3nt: TGTGCCAGTAGTATCTTAGGACGTGGTGATGGAAACACCATATATTTT

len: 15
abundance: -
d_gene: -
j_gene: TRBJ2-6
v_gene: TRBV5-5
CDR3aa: CASSPSGALANVLTF
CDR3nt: TGTGCCAGCAGCCCATCGGGGGCGCTGGCCAACGTCCTGACTTTC

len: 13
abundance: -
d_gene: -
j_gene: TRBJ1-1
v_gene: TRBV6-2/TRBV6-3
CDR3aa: CASSYEESTEAFF
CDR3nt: TGTGCCAGCAGTTATGAGGAGTCCACTGAAGCTTTCTTT

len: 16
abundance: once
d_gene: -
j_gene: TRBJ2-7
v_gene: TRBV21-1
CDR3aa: CASSSRRTGIPYEQYF
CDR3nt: TGTGCCAGCAGCTCCCGTCGGACAGGAATACCCTACGAGCAGTACTTC

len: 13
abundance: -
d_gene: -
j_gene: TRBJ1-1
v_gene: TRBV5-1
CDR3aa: CASTYTGNTEAFF
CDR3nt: TGCGCCAGCACCTATACAGGGAACACTGAAGCTTTCTTT

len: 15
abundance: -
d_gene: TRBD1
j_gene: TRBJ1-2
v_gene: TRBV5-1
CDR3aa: CASSRGQGGSYGYTF
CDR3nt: TGCGCCAGCAGCAGAGGACAGGGCGGCAGCTATGGCTACACCTTC

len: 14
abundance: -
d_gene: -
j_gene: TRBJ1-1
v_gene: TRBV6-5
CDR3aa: CASSKEQGITEAFF
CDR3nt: TGTGCCAGCAGTAAGGAACAGGGTATTACTGAAGCTTTCTTT

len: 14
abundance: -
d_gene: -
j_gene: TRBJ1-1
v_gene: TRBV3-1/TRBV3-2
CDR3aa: CASSQEYKGTEAFF
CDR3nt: TGTGCCAGCAGCCAAGAATATAAGGGTACTGAAGCTTTCTTT

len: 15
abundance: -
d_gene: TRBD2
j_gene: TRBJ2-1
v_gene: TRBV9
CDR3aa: CASSVDGTSDNEQFF
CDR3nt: TGTGCCAGCAGCGTAGACGGTACTAGCGACAATGAGCAGTTCTTC

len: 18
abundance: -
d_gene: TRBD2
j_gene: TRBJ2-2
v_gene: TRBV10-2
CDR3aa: CASSLTSGGPGNTGELFF
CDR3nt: TGCGCCAGCAGCCTGACTAGCGGGGGGCCGGGTAACACCGGGGAGCTGTTTTTT

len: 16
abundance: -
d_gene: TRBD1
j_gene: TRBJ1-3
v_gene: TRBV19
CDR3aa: CASRTEGTGIGNTIYF
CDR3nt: TGTGCCAGTAGAACCGAAGGGACAGGGATCGGAAACACCATATATTTT

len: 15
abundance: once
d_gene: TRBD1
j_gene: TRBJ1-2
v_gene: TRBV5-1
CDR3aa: CASSPWTGQNYGYTF
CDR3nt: TGCGCCAGCAGCCCATGGACAGGGCAGAACTATGGCTACACCTTC

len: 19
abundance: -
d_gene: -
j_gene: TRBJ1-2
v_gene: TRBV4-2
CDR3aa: CASSQAVKGEAPSSYGYTF
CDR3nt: TGTGCCAGCAGCCAAGCGGTGAAGGGAGAAGCCCCGTCCTCCTATGGCTACACCTTC

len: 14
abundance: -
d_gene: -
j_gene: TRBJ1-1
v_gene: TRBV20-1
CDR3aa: CSASGVRGNTEAFF
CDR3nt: TGCAGTGCTAGTGGGGTCAGGGGGAACACTGAAGCTTTCTTT

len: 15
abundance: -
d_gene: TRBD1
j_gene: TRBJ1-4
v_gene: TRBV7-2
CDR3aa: CASSLLQGRVEKLFF
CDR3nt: TGTGCCAGCAGCTTACTACAGGGGAGGGTTGAAAAACTGTTTTTT

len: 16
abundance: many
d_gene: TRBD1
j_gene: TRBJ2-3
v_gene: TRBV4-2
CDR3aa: CASSQDPGQGTDTQYF
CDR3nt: TGTGCCAGCAGCCAAGATCCGGGACAGGGCACAGATACGCAGTATTTT

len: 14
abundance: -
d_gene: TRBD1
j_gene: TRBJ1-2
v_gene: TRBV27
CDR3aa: CASSLVGGNYGYTF
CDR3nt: TGTGCCAGCAGTTTAGTAGGGGGCAACTATGGCTACACCTTC

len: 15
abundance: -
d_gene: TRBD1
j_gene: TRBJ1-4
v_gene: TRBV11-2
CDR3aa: CASSFGQGRNEKLFF
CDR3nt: TGTGCCAGCAGCTTCGGACAGGGCAGGAATGAAAAACTGTTTTTT

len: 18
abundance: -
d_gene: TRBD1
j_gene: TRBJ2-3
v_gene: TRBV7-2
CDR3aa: CASSSLTDSTGVVDTQYF
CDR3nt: TGTGCCAGCAGCTCCCTTACGGACTCTACAGGGGTAGTGGATACGCAGTATTTT

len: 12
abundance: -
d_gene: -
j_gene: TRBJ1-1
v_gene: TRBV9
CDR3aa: CASSQGMTEAFF
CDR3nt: TGTGCCAGCAGCCAGGGTATGACTGAAGCTTTCTTT

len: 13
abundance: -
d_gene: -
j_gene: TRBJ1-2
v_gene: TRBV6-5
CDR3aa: CASRGGAGYGYTF
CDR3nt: TGTGCCAGCAGGGGGGGCGCAGGCTATGGCTACACCTTC

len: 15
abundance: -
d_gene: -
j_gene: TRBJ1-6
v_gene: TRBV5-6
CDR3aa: CASSLGGGSRSPLHF
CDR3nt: TGTGCCAGCAGCTTGGGGGGCGGAAGCCGTTCACCCCTCCACTTT

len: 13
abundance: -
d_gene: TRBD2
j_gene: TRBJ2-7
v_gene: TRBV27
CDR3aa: CASSLGGGHEQYF
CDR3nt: TGTGCCAGCAGTTTAGGGGGAGGGCACGAGCAGTACTTC

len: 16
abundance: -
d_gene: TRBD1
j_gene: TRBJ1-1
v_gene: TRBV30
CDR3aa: CAWRTGTGYPNTEAFF
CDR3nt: TGTGCCTGGAGAACCGGGACAGGGTACCCGAACACTGAAGCTTTCTTT

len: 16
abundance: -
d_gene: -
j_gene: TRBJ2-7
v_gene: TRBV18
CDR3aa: CASSPRDIGRAYEQYF
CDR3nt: TGTGCCAGCTCACCACGGGACATCGGCAGGGCCTACGAGCAGTACTTC

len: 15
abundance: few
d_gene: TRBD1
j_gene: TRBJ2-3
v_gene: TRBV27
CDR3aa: CASSLGQGMRNTQYF
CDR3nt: TGTGCCAGCAGTTTAGGACAGGGAATGAGGAATACGCAGTATTTT

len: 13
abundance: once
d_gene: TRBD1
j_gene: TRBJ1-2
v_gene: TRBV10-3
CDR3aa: CAIRPGQGDGYTF
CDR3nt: TGTGCCATCAGGCCCGGACAGGGAGATGGCTACACCTTC

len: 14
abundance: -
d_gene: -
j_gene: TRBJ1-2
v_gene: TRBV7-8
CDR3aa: CASSFGTRRVGYTF
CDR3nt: TGTGCCAGCAGCTTTGGGACAAGGCGCGTGGGCTACACCTTC

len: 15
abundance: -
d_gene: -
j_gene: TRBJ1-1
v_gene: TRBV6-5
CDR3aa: CASSYGGVMNTEAFF
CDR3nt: TGTGCCAGCAGTTACGGGGGAGTTATGAACACTGAAGCTTTCTTT

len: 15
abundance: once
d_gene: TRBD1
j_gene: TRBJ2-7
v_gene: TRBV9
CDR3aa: CASSVGDRNSYEQYF
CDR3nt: TGTGCCAGCAGCGTAGGGGACAGGAACTCCTACGAGCAGTACTTC

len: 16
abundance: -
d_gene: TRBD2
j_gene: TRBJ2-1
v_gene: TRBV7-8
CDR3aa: CASSLDVTSAYNEQFF
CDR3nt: TGTGCCAGCAGCTTAGATGTGACTAGCGCCTACAATGAGCAGTTCTTC

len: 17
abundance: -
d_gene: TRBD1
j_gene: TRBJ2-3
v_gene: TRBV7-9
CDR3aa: CASSLNPGTGLADTQYF
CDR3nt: TGTGCCAGCAGCTTAAACCCCGGGACAGGTTTAGCAGATACGCAGTATTTT

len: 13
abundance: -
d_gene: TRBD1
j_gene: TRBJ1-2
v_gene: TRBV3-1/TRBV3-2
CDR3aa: CASSRYRGDGYTF
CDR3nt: TGTGCCAGCAGCCGATACAGGGGAGATGGCTACACCTTC

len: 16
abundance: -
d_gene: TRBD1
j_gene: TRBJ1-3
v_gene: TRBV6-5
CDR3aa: CASSYSTGLGGNTIYF
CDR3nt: TGTGCCAGCAGTTATTCGACAGGGCTGGGGGGAAACACCATATATTTT

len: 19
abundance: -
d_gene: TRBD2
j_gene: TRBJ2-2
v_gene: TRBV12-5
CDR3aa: CASGFRGLAGGYNTGELFF
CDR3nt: TGTGCTAGTGGTTTCCGGGGACTAGCGGGGGGCTATAACACCGGGGAGCTGTTTTTT

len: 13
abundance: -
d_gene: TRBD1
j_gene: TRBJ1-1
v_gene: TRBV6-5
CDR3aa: CASSHGTATEAFF
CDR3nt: TGTGCCAGCAGTCACGGGACAGCCACTGAAGCTTTCTTT

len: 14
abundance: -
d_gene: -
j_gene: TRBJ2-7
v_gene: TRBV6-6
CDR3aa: CASTRGLLAYEQYF
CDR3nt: TGTGCCAGCACCAGGGGCTTACTAGCCTACGAGCAGTACTTC

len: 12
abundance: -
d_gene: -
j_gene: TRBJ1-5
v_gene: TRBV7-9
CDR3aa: CASSLSNQPQHF
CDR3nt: TGTGCCAGCAGCTTAAGTAATCAGCCCCAGCATTTT

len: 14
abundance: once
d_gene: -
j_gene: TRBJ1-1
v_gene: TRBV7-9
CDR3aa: CASSLAGDGTEAFF
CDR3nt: TGTGCCAGCAGCTTAGCGGGGGACGGGACTGAAGCTTTCTTT

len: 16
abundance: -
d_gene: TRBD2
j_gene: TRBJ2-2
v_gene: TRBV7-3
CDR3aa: CASSPRGGFNTGELFF
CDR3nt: TGTGCCAGCAGCCCCCGGGGGGGGTTTAACACCGGGGAGCTGTTTTTT

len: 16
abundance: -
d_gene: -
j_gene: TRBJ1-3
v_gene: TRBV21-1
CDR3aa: CASSKKADGSGNTIYF
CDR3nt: TGTGCCAGCAGCAAAAAGGCGGACGGCTCTGGAAACACCATATATTTT